This T cell receptor (beta chain) was recorded in a study of T cells in Graves' hyperthyroidism and ophthalmopathy. Authors of the study amplified TCR beta CDR3 regions from RNA transcripts. Researchers ran a first-round RT-PCR on the TCR CDR3 using the HTBI primer set. Each CDR3 protein gets one entry after TCRdb re-called the multiplex PCR reads with MiXCR. This table has about 640,000 distinct CDR3 sequences, more than 20% appearing once. Germline V CDR1 and CDR2: GTSNPN, SVGIG (reference sequence). This CDR3 comprises 14 residues. V lost 0 bases and J 8 bases, leaving 14 bases between the germline ends. Investigators excluded patients with uncontrolled infection, other autoimmune disease, pregnancy or lactation. This sample holds PBMCs from roughly 10 ml fresh peripheral blood.

This sequence originates from a man aged 30 to 39 with Graves' ophthalmopathy. The V call is TRBV30, the J call TRBJ2-1; perhaps TRBD2 as D (5 bases). Sequencing used blood. The chain's CDR3 is CAWSVGGSGDEQFF. CDR3 DNA sequence: TGTGCCTGGAGTGTTGGTGGGAGTGGCGATGAGCAGTTCTTC.